The source of this T cell receptor (beta chain) is a study of T cells in Graves' hyperthyroidism and ophthalmopathy. Ten or more counts support this clonotype. Amplified regions were TCR beta CDR3 sequences from RNA transcripts. Primed by the HTBI set, a first-round RT-PCR was run on the TCR CDR3. TCRdb ran MiXCR on the multiplex PCR reads and lists one entry per CDR3 protein. The table has 500,000 to 650,000 distinct CDR3 sequences, about 46% seen once; the top ten hold about 40%. Trimming cost V 7 bases and J 6 bases, with 15 bases left between them. The CDR3 extends over 14 amino acids. Sequenced material: peripheral blood or thyroid tissue (not recorded which). The TCR sequence derives from an adult woman with Graves' disease, either hyperthyroidism or ophthalmopathy (not recorded which). The chain employs TRBV12-3 or TRBV12-4 and TRBJ1-4; D may be TRBD1 (6 bases). The CDR3 spells CASTFGGADEKLFF. The CDR3 coding sequence is TGTGCCAGCACCTTCGGGGGGGCGGATGAAAAACTGTTTTTT.